A selection of T cell receptor beta chains follows, all from one sample in a study of cytomegalovirus exposure and HLA in healthy donors. The method was immunoSEQ multiplex PCR; TCRdb's version includes in-frame clones alone and lacks a portion of them. Among 170,000 or so clones, 84% were seen once, and the ten largest hold nearly 6.5%. The sample consisted of PBMCs. The receptors shown here come from a man in his fifties in good health and CMV-seropositive. CDR3s include the opening cysteine and the closing phenylalanine or tryptophan. Each record gives: D gene, clone size, V gene, J gene, CDR3 protein, CDR3 DNA. A D gene is named only where the DNA matches it firmly. Clone size is given for some rows only: seen once, a few or many times, or a class if the clone is expanded.

D gene: TRBD2; clone size: once; V gene: TRBV27; J gene: TRBJ2-3; CDR3 protein: CASSSRTSGFPDTQYF; CDR3 DNA: TGTGCCAGCAGTTCCCGGACTAGCGGTTTCCCAGATACGCAGTATTTT
D gene: TRBD1; clone size: -; V gene: TRBV5-4; J gene: TRBJ2-4; CDR3 protein: CASSLPGQEGNIQYF; CDR3 DNA: TGTGCCAGCAGCTTGCCGGGACAGGAGGGGAACATTCAGTACTTC
D gene: TRBD1; clone size: -; V gene: TRBV7-9; J gene: TRBJ2-7; CDR3 protein: CASVNAGQDYEQYF; CDR3 DNA: TGTGCCAGCGTGAATGCTGGACAGGACTACGAGCAGTACTTC
D gene: -; clone size: -; V gene: TRBV18; J gene: TRBJ2-2; CDR3 protein: CASSQVAPGELFF; CDR3 DNA: TGTGCCAGCTCGCAGGTGGCTCCCGGGGAGCTGTTTTTT
D gene: -; clone size: -; V gene: TRBV6-5; J gene: TRBJ1-1; CDR3 protein: CASSPPGQPEAFF; CDR3 DNA: TGTGCCAGCAGTCCGCCTGGACAGCCTGAAGCTTTCTTT
D gene: TRBD1; clone size: -; V gene: TRBV6-1; J gene: TRBJ2-7; CDR3 protein: CAGGQVYEQYF; CDR3 DNA: TGTGCCGGGGGACAGGTCTACGAGCAGTACTTC
D gene: -; clone size: -; V gene: TRBV27; J gene: TRBJ1-2; CDR3 protein: CASSSIREGTYGYTF; CDR3 DNA: TGTGCCAGCAGTAGTATAAGGGAGGGGACCTATGGCTACACCTTC
D gene: TRBD2; clone size: once; V gene: TRBV7-3; J gene: TRBJ2-1; CDR3 protein: CASSKTGLAGGEQFF; CDR3 DNA: TGTGCCAGCAGCAAAACGGGACTAGCTGGTGGTGAGCAGTTCTTC
D gene: TRBD1; clone size: few; V gene: TRBV7-2; J gene: TRBJ2-1; CDR3 protein: CASSSAGTGGNNEQFF; CDR3 DNA: TGTGCCAGCAGCTCCGCCGGGACAGGGGGCAACAATGAGCAGTTCTTC
D gene: TRBD1; clone size: -; V gene: TRBV5-6; J gene: TRBJ1-6; CDR3 protein: CASSPGTGYDNSPLHF; CDR3 DNA: TGTGCCAGCAGCCCCGGGACAGGGTACGATAATTCACCCCTCCACTTT
D gene: -; clone size: -; V gene: TRBV28; J gene: TRBJ1-2; CDR3 protein: CASRSPGITNYGYTF; CDR3 DNA: TGTGCCAGCAGATCCCCCGGGATTACTAACTATGGCTACACCTTC
D gene: TRBD1; clone size: -; V gene: TRBV2; J gene: TRBJ1-1; CDR3 protein: CASIFPGTANTEAFF; CDR3 DNA: TGTGCCAGCATCTTCCCCGGGACAGCTAACACTGAAGCTTTCTTT
D gene: -; clone size: -; V gene: TRBV5-4; J gene: TRBJ2-1; CDR3 protein: CASSLAGSSSEQFF; CDR3 DNA: TGTGCCAGCAGCTTGGCAGGGTCTTCGAGTGAGCAGTTCTTC
D gene: -; clone size: -; V gene: TRBV29-1; J gene: TRBJ2-5; CDR3 protein: CSVDGRPQETQYF; CDR3 DNA: TGCAGCGTTGATGGGAGACCCCAAGAGACCCAGTACTTC
D gene: TRBD1; clone size: once; V gene: TRBV18; J gene: TRBJ2-4; CDR3 protein: CASSDTWTGGSAKNIQYF; CDR3 DNA: TGTGCCAGCTCAGATACGTGGACAGGGGGCTCTGCCAAAAACATTCAGTACTTC
D gene: TRBD1; clone size: -; V gene: TRBV11-3; J gene: TRBJ1-1; CDR3 protein: CASSANSDRATEAFF; CDR3 DNA: TGTGCCAGCAGCGCCAATTCGGACAGGGCCACTGAAGCTTTCTTT
D gene: TRBD2; clone size: -; V gene: TRBV27; J gene: TRBJ2-5; CDR3 protein: CASSLGREGTQYF; CDR3 DNA: TGTGCCAGCAGTTTAGGCAGGGAGGGGACCCAGTACTTC
D gene: TRBD1; clone size: -; V gene: TRBV5-1; J gene: TRBJ1-1; CDR3 protein: CASSSWGTGAGEAFF; CDR3 DNA: TGCGCCAGCAGCTCGTGGGGGACAGGGGCGGGTGAAGCTTTCTTT
D gene: TRBD1; clone size: -; V gene: TRBV6-1; J gene: TRBJ1-2; CDR3 protein: CASSDYGTAYGYTF; CDR3 DNA: TGTGCCAGCAGTGACTACGGGACAGCCTATGGCTACACCTTC
D gene: TRBD2; clone size: few; V gene: TRBV2; J gene: TRBJ2-3; CDR3 protein: CASSVSGGFLKFTDTQYF; CDR3 DNA: TGTGCCAGCAGCGTGAGCGGGGGCTTCCTAAAATTCACAGATACGCAGTATTTT
D gene: TRBD1; clone size: -; V gene: TRBV19; J gene: TRBJ2-6; CDR3 protein: CASSRTGTGISGANVLTF; CDR3 DNA: TGTGCCAGTAGTCGGACCGGGACAGGGATTTCTGGGGCCAACGTCCTGACTTTC
D gene: TRBD1; clone size: many; V gene: TRBV5-4; J gene: TRBJ2-7; CDR3 protein: CASSSPVTGVYEQYF; CDR3 DNA: TGTGCCAGCAGCAGTCCAGTAACAGGGGTGTACGAGCAGTACTTC